Only one count was recorded for the clone carrying this T cell receptor (beta chain). The data originate from a study of blood T cell repertoires in COVID-19. In the study overall: The cDNA or gDNA used as material had been derived from T cells, B-cell-depleted T cells, or PBMCs.

As processed by the authors: Scientists estimated how many nucleated cells there were by amplifying reference gene primers. Repertoires were generated with immunoSEQ multiplex PCR, while TCRdb's copy carries only in-frame clones and drops some. That table gives V, J and clone size, and the DNA gave D and trimming. The table lists 40,000 to 50,000 clones, roughly 85% of them singletons. Germline V gives CDR1 SGHVS, CDR2 FQNEAQ. With 6 bases clipped from V and 8 bases from J, the junction kept 22 bases outside the gene matches. The CDR3 totals 18 residues. The source is a man between 60 and 75 years old with acute or convalescent COVID-19. The chain links TRBV7-8 to TRBJ1-2; 9 bases map to TRBD1. Sequenced input: peripheral blood. The CDR3: CASSHEPILVNRGQGYTF. DNA for the CDR3: TGTGCCAGCAGTCACGAGCCTATTCTAGTGAACAGGGGGCAGGGCTACACCTTC. The whole variable domain, filled in from reference TRBV7-8 and TRBJ1-2, reads GAGVSQSPRYKVAKRGQDVALRCDPISGHVSLFWYQQALGQGPEFLTYFQNEAQLDKSGLPSDRFFAERPEGSVSTLKIQRTQQEDSAVYLCASSHEPILVNRGQGYTFGSGTRLTVV.